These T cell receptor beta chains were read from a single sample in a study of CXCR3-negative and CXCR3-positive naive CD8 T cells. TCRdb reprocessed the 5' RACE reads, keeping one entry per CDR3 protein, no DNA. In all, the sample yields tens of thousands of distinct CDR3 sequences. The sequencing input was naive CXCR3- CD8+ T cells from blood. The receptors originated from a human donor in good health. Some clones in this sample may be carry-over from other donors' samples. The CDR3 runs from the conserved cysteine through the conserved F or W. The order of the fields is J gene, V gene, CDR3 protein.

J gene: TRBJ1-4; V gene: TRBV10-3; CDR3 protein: CAISIGGLTDEKLFF
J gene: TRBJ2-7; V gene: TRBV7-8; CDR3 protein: CASRPSPGVSYEQYF
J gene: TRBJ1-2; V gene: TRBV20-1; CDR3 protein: CSARDGGGRNYGYTF
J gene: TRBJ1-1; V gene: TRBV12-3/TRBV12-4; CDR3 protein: CASSLDEGTEAFF
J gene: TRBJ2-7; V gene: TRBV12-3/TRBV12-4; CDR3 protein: CASSAGQDEQYF
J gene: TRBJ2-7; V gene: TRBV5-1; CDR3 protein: CASSLAEGSNEQYF
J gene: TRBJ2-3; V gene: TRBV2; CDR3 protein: CASSENPSGGAGADTQYF
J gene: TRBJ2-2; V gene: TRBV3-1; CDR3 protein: CASSQVNGVGTGEPFF
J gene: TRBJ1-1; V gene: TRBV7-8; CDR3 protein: CASSFLGAGVTEAFF
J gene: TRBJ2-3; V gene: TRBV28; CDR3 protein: CASSFMRGLTETDTQYF
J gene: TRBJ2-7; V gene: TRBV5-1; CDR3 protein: CASSLAEGLAYEQYF
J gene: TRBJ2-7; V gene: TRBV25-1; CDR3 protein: CASSPGSEQYF
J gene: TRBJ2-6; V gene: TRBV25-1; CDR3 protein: CASKGLTGQASSGANVLTF
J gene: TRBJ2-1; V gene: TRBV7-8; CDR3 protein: CASSSGLAVNNEQFF
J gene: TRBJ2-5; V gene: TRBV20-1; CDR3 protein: CSARGTNQETQYF
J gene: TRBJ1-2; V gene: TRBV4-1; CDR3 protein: CASSQRDRWDYGYTF
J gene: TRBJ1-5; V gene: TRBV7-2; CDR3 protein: CASSLGGYSNQPQHF
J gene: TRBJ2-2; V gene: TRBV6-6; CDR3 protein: CASSPGLAGGPDTGELFF
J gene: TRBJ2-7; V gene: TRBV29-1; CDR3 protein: CSVAPLADPYEQHF
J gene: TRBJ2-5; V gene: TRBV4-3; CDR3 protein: CASSSGTGAGETQYF
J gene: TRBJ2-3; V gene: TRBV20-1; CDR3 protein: CSAIERRKIPTQYF
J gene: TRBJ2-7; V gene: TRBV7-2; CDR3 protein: CASSLWVQGHEQYF